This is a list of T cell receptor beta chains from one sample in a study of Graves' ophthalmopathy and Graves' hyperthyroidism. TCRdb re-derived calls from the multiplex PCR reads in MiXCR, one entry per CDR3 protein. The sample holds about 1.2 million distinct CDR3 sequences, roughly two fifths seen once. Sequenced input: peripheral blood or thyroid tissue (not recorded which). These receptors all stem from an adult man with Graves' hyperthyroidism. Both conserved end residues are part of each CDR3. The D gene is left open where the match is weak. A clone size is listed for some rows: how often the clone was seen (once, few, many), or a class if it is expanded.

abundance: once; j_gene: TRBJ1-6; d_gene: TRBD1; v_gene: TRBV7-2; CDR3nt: TGTGCCAGCAGCTTGGCCGGACAGGAGAGGTCACCCCTCCACTTT; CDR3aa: CASSLAGQERSPLHF
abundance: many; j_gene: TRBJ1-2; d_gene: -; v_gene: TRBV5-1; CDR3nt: TGCGCCAGCAGCTCTTCCACGACGAACTATGGCTACACCTTC; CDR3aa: CASSSSTTNYGYTF
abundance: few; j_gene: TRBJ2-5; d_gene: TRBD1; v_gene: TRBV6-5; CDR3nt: TGTGCCAGCAGTGAACAGGGGGCCCGGGAGACCCAGTACTTC; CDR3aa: CASSEQGARETQYF
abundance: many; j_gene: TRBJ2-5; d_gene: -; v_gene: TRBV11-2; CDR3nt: TGTGCCAGCAGCGATCACTCCAGGCTGGGAGAGACCCAGTACTTC; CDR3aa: CASSDHSRLGETQYF
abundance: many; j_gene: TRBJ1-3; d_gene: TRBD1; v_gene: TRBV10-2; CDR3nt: TGCGCCAGCACCGGACAGGGGGCCGGTTTTGGAAACACCATATATTTT; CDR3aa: CASTGQGAGFGNTIYF
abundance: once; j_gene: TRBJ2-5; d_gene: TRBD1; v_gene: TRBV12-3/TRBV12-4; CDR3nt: TGTGCCAGCAGTGATCCCCGGGACAGGGGGCAAGAGACCCAGTACTTC; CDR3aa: CASSDPRDRGQETQYF
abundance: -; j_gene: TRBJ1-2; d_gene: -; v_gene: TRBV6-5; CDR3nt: TGTGCCAGCACCAACCGGCCAGGAGGACCCTATGGCTACACCTTC; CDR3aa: CASTNRPGGPYGYTF
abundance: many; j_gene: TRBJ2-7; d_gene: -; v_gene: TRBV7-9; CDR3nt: TGTGCCGCCGCCCCGCCGAGCTCCTACGAGCAGTACTTC; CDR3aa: CAAAPPSSYEQYF
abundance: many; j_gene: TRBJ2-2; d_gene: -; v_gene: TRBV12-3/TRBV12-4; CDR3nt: TGTGCCAGCAGCGCAAACAGTCATCTAGACACCGGGGAGCTGTTTTTT; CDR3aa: CASSANSHLDTGELFF
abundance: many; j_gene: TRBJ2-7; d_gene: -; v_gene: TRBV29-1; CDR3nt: TGCAGCGTTTTTTCGTCGGCAGGGAACTCCTACGAGCAGTACTTC; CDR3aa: CSVFSSAGNSYEQYF
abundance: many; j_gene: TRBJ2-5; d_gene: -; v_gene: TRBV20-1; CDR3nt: TGCAGTGCTAGAGCGGTAGAAGGGGCCCAGGGGACCCAGTACTTC; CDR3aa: CSARAVEGAQGTQYF
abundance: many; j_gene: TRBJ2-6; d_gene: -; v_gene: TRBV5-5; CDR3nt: TGTGCCAGCAGCTTAGATACCTACTCTGGGGCCAACGTCCTGACTTTC; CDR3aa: CASSLDTYSGANVLTF
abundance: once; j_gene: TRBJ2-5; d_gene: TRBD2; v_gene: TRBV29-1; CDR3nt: TGCAGCGTCGGGGGGGGTAAGACCCAGTACTTC; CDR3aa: CSVGGGKTQYF
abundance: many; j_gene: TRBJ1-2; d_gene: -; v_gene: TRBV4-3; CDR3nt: TGCGCCAGCAGCCAAGATCAGGGGACCTATGGCTACACCTTC; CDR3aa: CASSQDQGTYGYTF
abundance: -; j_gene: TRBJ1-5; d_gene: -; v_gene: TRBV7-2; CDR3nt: TGTGCCAGCAGCTACTCGGGGAGCCGGCAAGAGACCCAGCATTTT; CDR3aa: CASSYSGSRQETQHF
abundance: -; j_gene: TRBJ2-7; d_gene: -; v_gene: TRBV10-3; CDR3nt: TGTGCCATCAGTGGTCAGGGGCTAGACGAGCAGTACTTC; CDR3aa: CAISGQGLDEQYF
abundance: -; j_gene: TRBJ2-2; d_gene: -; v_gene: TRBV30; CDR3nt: TGTGCCTGGGACGATGCCCCCGGGGAGCTGTTTTTT; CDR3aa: CAWDDAPGELFF
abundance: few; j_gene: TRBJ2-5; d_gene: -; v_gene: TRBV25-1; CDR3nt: TGTGCCAGCAGTGAACCACTACGCCAAGAGACCCAGTACTTC; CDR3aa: CASSEPLRQETQYF
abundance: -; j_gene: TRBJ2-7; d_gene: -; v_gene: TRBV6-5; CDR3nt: TGTGCCAGCAGTGGATGGCGGGACTCCCAGGACTTC; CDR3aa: CASSGWRDSQDF
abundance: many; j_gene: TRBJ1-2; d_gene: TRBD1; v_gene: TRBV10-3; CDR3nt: TGTGCCATCAGTGAGTCGGAAGACGGACAGGGGATTTATGGCTACACCTTC; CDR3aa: CAISESEDGQGIYGYTF
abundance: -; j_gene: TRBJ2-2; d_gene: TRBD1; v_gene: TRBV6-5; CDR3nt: TGTGCCAGCACCCACGGGGACAGAGACACCGGGGAGCTGTTTTTT; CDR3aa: CASTHGDRDTGELFF
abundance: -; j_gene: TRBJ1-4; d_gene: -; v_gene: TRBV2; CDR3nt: TGTGCCAGCGGCGGACTAGCTAATGAAAAACTGTTTTTT; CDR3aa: CASGGLANEKLFF
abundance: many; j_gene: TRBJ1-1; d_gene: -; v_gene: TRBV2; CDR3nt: TGTGCCAGCAGTGAATACCCGGACAAGAACACTGAAGCTTTCTTT; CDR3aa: CASSEYPDKNTEAFF
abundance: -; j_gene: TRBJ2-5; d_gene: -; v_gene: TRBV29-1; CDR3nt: TGCAGCGTTGTATCGACCCCGTACTTC; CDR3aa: CSVVSTPYF
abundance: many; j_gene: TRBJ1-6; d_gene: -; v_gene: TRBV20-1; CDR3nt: TGCAGTGCCGAGAGAGGGGGCTCCTATAATTCACCCCTCCACTTT; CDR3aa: CSAERGGSYNSPLHF
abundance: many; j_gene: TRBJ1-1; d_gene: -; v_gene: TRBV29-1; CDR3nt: TGCAGCGTTGAAAGGGGACAGAACACTGAAGCTTTCTTT; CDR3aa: CSVERGQNTEAFF
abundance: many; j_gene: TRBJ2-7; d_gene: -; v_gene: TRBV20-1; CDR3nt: TGCAGTGCTAGACGCTTCGGAGGGGACCCATACGAGCAGTACTTC; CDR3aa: CSARRFGGDPYEQYF
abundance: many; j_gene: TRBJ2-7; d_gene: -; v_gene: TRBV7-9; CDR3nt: TGTGCCAGCAGCCACGTACGGGACTTGGCGCCCTACGAGCAGTACTTC; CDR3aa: CASSHVRDLAPYEQYF
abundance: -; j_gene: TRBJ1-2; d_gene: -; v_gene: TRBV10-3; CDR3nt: TGTGCCATCAGTGAGGGAGGACAGACTGATGGCTACACCTTC; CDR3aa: CAISEGGQTDGYTF
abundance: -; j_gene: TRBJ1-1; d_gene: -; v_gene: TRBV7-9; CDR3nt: TGTGCCAGCATTCGCCAGGGGAGGACAACTGAAGCTTTCTTT; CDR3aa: CASIRQGRTTEAFF
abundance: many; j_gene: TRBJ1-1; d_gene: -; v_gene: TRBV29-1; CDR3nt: TGCAGCGTTGTAATTGGCGGAAACACTGAAGCTTTCTTT; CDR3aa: CSVVIGGNTEAFF